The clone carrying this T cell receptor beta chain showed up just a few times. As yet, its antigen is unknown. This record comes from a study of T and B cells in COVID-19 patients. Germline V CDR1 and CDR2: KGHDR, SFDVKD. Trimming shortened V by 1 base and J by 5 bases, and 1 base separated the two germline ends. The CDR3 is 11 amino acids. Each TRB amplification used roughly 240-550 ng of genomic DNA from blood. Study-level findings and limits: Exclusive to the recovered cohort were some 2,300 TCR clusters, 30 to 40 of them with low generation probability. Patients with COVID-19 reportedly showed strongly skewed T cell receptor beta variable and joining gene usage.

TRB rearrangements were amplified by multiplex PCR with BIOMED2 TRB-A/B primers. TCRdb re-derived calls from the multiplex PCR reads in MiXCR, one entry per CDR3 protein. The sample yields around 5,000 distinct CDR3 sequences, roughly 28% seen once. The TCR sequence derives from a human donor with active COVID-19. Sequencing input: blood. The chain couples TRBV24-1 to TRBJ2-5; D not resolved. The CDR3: CATSDFETQYF. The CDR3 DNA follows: TGTGCCACCAGTGATTTTGAGACCCAGTACTTC.